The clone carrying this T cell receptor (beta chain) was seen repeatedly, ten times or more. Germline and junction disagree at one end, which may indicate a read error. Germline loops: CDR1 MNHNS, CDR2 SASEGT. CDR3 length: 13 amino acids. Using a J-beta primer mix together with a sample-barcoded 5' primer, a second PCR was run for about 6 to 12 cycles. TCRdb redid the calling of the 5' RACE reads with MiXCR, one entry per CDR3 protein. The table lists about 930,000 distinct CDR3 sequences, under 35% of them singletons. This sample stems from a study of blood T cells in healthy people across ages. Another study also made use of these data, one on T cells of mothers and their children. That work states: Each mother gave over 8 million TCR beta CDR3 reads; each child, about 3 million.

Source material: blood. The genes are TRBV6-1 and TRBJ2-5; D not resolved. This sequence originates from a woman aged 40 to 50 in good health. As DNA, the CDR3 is TGTGCCAGCCAACGCTCCGACCAGGAGACCCAGTACTTC. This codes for CASQRSDQETQYF.